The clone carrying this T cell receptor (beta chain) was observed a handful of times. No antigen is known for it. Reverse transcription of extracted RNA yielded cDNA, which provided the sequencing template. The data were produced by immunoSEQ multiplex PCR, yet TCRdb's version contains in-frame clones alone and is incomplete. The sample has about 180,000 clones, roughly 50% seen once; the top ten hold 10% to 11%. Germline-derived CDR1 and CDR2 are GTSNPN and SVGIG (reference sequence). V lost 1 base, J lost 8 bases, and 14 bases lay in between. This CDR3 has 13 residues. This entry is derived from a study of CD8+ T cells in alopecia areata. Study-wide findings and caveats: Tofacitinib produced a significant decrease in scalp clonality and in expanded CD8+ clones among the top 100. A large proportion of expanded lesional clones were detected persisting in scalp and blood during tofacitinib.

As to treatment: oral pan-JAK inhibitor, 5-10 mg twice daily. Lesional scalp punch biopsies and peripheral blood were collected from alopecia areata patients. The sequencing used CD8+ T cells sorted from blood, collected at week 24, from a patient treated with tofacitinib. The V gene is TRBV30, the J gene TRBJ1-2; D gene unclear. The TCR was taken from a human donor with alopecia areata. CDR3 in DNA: TGTGCCTGGAGTGGGACGCAAACCTCAGGCTACACCTTC. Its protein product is CAWSGTQTSGYTF.